These T cell receptor beta chains were read from a single sample in a study of blood T cell repertoires in COVID-19. Clones were read by immunoSEQ multiplex PCR, and TCRdb kept only the in-frame ones, dropping some. This sample has 85,000 to 100,000 clones, with more than 65% found just once. Sequenced input: peripheral blood. All receptors derive from a woman older than 75 with active or convalescent COVID-19. Each CDR3 is given with its conserved first and last residue.

v_call: TRBV2
j_call: TRBJ2-3
cdr3_aa: CASKDRGADTQYF

v_call: TRBV6-2/TRBV6-3
j_call: TRBJ1-2
cdr3_aa: CASSYTGTVGYTF

v_call: TRBV11-2
j_call: TRBJ2-1
cdr3_aa: CASSFGGTQFF

v_call: TRBV21-1
j_call: TRBJ2-5
cdr3_aa: CARPALAGRGTQYF

v_call: TRBV7-2
j_call: TRBJ2-7
cdr3_aa: CASSLGLEQYF

v_call: TRBV28
j_call: TRBJ1-5
cdr3_aa: CASSRGQYRLAPQPQHF

v_call: TRBV9
j_call: TRBJ2-5
cdr3_aa: CASSVGLAGGVETQYF

v_call: TRBV2
j_call: TRBJ2-1
cdr3_aa: CASRQLGFLYNEQFF

v_call: TRBV7-9
j_call: TRBJ2-7
cdr3_aa: CASSLDLQGDEQYF

v_call: TRBV27
j_call: TRBJ2-1
cdr3_aa: CASSLTAGTAYNEQFF

v_call: TRBV5-4
j_call: TRBJ1-2
cdr3_aa: CASSFSGTVNYGYTF

v_call: TRBV6-5
j_call: TRBJ2-7
cdr3_aa: CASSYSYTGVGEQYF

v_call: TRBV29-1
j_call: TRBJ2-4
cdr3_aa: CSVTGGDIQYF

v_call: TRBV19
j_call: TRBJ2-3
cdr3_aa: CASSPRTGTSTDTQYF

v_call: TRBV7-9
j_call: TRBJ2-7
cdr3_aa: CASTRSSGSSDEQYF

v_call: TRBV28
j_call: TRBJ1-2
cdr3_aa: CASSFAQTGGRYGYTF

v_call: TRBV9
j_call: TRBJ2-2
cdr3_aa: CASSVDAYAGTGELFF

v_call: TRBV7-9
j_call: TRBJ1-4
cdr3_aa: CASSLEGAGPNEKLFF

v_call: TRBV5-4
j_call: TRBJ2-7
cdr3_aa: CASSSGTGTSESYEQYF

v_call: TRBV9
j_call: TRBJ2-3
cdr3_aa: CASSLQRTDTQYF

v_call: TRBV30
j_call: TRBJ1-4
cdr3_aa: CAHRAPNEKLFF

v_call: TRBV28
j_call: TRBJ2-7
cdr3_aa: CASSLPTAYEQYF

v_call: TRBV24-1
j_call: TRBJ2-7
cdr3_aa: CATSDRDSPYEQYF

v_call: TRBV9
j_call: TRBJ2-3
cdr3_aa: CASSVGLTPDTQYF

v_call: TRBV6-5
j_call: TRBJ2-3
cdr3_aa: CASSPGQGDLDTQYF

v_call: TRBV4-1
j_call: TRBJ1-2
cdr3_aa: CASSQDIGSGANYGYTF

v_call: TRBV6-4
j_call: TRBJ2-2
cdr3_aa: CASSDSNQGYPGELFF

v_call: TRBV11-2
j_call: TRBJ2-7
cdr3_aa: CASSPRVAGEYEQYF

v_call: TRBV19
j_call: TRBJ2-1
cdr3_aa: CATTVQDEQFF

v_call: TRBV2
j_call: TRBJ2-2
cdr3_aa: CASSVGASGELFF

v_call: TRBV2
j_call: TRBJ2-7
cdr3_aa: CASSAPGGGSYEQYF

v_call: TRBV10-3
j_call: TRBJ2-2
cdr3_aa: CAIGGTNTGELFF

v_call: TRBV5-8
j_call: TRBJ2-7
cdr3_aa: CASSFGRVPYEQYF

v_call: TRBV10-3
j_call: TRBJ1-2
cdr3_aa: CAISSKGAEGNYGYTF

v_call: TRBV5-1
j_call: TRBJ2-3
cdr3_aa: CASSTLAQGTDTQYF

v_call: TRBV19
j_call: TRBJ1-5
cdr3_aa: CASSDLRTQLGQGPQHF

v_call: TRBV5-1
j_call: TRBJ1-4
cdr3_aa: CASSWSPDEKLFF

v_call: TRBV3-1/TRBV3-2
j_call: TRBJ2-7
cdr3_aa: CASSRKPLGLAGALYEQYF

v_call: TRBV6-5
j_call: TRBJ2-7
cdr3_aa: CVTAVRDEQYF

v_call: TRBV12-3/TRBV12-4
j_call: TRBJ1-1
cdr3_aa: CASSFENTEAFF

v_call: TRBV3-1/TRBV3-2
j_call: TRBJ2-1
cdr3_aa: CASSQVERLAADNEQFF

v_call: TRBV10-3
j_call: TRBJ2-3
cdr3_aa: CAISESLQGTDTQYF

v_call: TRBV28
j_call: TRBJ1-2
cdr3_aa: CASSQGGFQTNYGYTF

v_call: TRBV18
j_call: TRBJ2-5
cdr3_aa: CASSPGQGVPETQYF

v_call: TRBV6-2/TRBV6-3
j_call: TRBJ2-7
cdr3_aa: CASSYALGGANVYEQYF

v_call: TRBV5-6
j_call: TRBJ2-3
cdr3_aa: CASSGRTSGRSTDTQYF

v_call: TRBV5-1
j_call: TRBJ1-1
cdr3_aa: CASSSIDSDTEAFF

v_call: TRBV29-1
j_call: TRBJ2-3
cdr3_aa: CSVPGTSGRGGADTQYF

v_call: TRBV11-2
j_call: TRBJ2-7
cdr3_aa: CASSLGLAGAGYEQYF

v_call: TRBV28
j_call: TRBJ1-4
cdr3_aa: CASRTEGKLFF

v_call: TRBV7-2
j_call: TRBJ1-2
cdr3_aa: CASSSPGHLYGYTF

v_call: TRBV6-5
j_call: TRBJ2-7
cdr3_aa: CASSRRGYEQYF

v_call: TRBV7-9
j_call: TRBJ1-5
cdr3_aa: CASSLVGGGQPQHF

v_call: TRBV28
j_call: TRBJ2-7
cdr3_aa: CASSPPGAGGIYEQYF

v_call: TRBV5-4
j_call: TRBJ2-2
cdr3_aa: CASSLALSGDTGELFF

v_call: TRBV6-1
j_call: TRBJ2-1
cdr3_aa: CASRELAGGVYNEQFF

v_call: TRBV7-3
j_call: TRBJ2-1
cdr3_aa: CASSRQGTSLREQFF

v_call: TRBV6-5
j_call: TRBJ1-6
cdr3_aa: CASSSYNSPLHF

v_call: TRBV7-2
j_call: TRBJ1-1
cdr3_aa: CASRSQGGSNEAFF

v_call: TRBV18
j_call: TRBJ2-3
cdr3_aa: CASSPKGPLGATQYF